Below, 16 T cell receptor beta chains from the same sample are listed, as sequenced in a study of T-cell reconstitution after alpha-beta-depleted transplantation in children. Unique molecular identifiers were used in preparing the TCRbeta library. TCRdb recomputed calls from the PCR reads with MiXCR, one row per CDR3 protein. The sample lists roughly 400,000 distinct CDR3 sequences, around two fifths occurring once. Here the sequenced sample was PBMCs, taken before TCRalphabeta/CD19-depleted stem cell transplant. The receptor source for this set is a girl aged 2 to 10 with aplastic anemia, due to receive a stem cell transplant.

The chain links TRBV11-2 to TRBJ1-1; 8 nucleotides align to TRBD1. The V and J ends lost 4 bases and 7 bases, in that order; junction bases with no gene match: 5. The length of the CDR3 is 13 residues. Looked up from germline, CDR1 is SGHAT and CDR2 is FQNNGV. CDR3 nucleotide sequence: TGTGCCAGCAGCTACGGGACAGGAGGTGAAGCTTTCTTT. It specifies CASSYGTGGEAFF.

This clonotype was counted ten times or more. The V call is TRBV4-3, the J call TRBJ1-2; D is possibly TRBD1 (6 bases). Germline lookup yields CDR1 LGHNA and CDR2 YSLEER. The CDR3 is 15 residues long. The V end was cut by 0 bases, the J end by 6 bases, with 14 bases between. CDR3 residues: CASSQDYGGLNGYTF. The DNA of the CDR3 is TGCGCCAGCAGCCAAGATTACGGGGGGCTGAATGGCTACACCTTC.

The rearrangement links TRBV28 to TRBJ2-1; TRBD1 might be the D (6 bases). With 6 bases removed from V and 1 base from J, the gap between germline ends came to 16 bases. Germline values: CDR1 MDHEN, CDR2 SYDVKM. The CDR3 contains 16 residues. CDR3 in amino acids: CASSTPSGTSYNEQFF. The CDR3 region has the DNA TGTGCCAGCAGCACCCCCTCCGGGACATCCTACAATGAGCAGTTCTTC.

This clonotype was recorded a few times. This sequence joins TRBV5-1 and TRBJ2-1; D is unresolved. CDR1 SGHRS and CDR2 YFSETQ come from the germline V gene. V lost 0 bases, J lost 0 bases, and 16 bases lay in between. This CDR3 is 18 amino acids long. The CDR3 reads CASSLALRASSSYNEQFF. The CDR3 DNA reads TGCGCCAGCAGCTTGGCCTTACGAGCGTCGAGCTCCTACAATGAGCAGTTCTTC.

V usage is TRBV12-3 or TRBV12-4 and J usage is TRBJ1-3; 7 bases fit TRBD1. V was clipped by 4 bases and J by 1 base; unmatched bases: 7. This CDR3 spans 16 amino acids. The CDR3 region has the DNA TGTGCCAGCAGTTCCTCGGACAGGCAATCTGGAAACACCATATATTTT. Protein product: CASSSSDRQSGNTIYF.

This clonotype was seen a few times. The V gene is TRBV5-1, the J gene TRBJ2-2; 8 bases line up with TRBD1. The germline V gene has CDR1 SGHRS and CDR2 YFSETQ. Trimming removed 1 base from V and 4 bases from J; junction bases left unmatched: 12. The CDR3 consists of 18 residues. CDR3 residues: CASSLSRGPTLGTGELFF. DNA for the CDR3: TGCGCCAGCAGCTTGAGCAGGGGGCCTACCCTTGGCACCGGGGAGCTGTTTTTT. The complete variable domain, with remaining parts taken from reference TRBV5-1 and TRBJ2-2, reads KAGVTQTPRYLIKTRGQQVTLSCSPISGHRSVSWYQQTPGQGLQFLFEYFSETQRNKGNFPGRFSGRQFSNSRSEMNVSTLELGDSALYLCASSLSRGPTLGTGELFFGEGSRLTVL.

This clonotype has a count of ten or more. V and J are TRBV4-3 and TRBJ2-2; D perhaps matches TRBD1 (6 bases). The CDR3 loop spans 16 amino acids. V lost 4 bases and J 2 bases, leaving 14 bases between the germline ends. The germline V gene encodes CDR1 LGHNA and CDR2 YSLEER. The CDR3 protein is CASSPGWGTNTGELFF. CDR3 DNA sequence: TGCGCCAGCAGCCCGGGATGGGGGACAAACACCGGGGAGCTGTTTTTT.

This clonotype was seen a handful of times. CDR3 region: CASSSSGSKQYF. The CDR3, as DNA: TGTGCCAGCAGTTCTTCCGGGAGCAAGCAGTACTTC. The rearrangement joins TRBV2 to TRBJ2-7, with D possibly matching TRBD2 (6 bases). Germline V gives CDR1 SNHLY, CDR2 FYNNEI. The length of the CDR3 is 12 residues. Trimming took off 5 bases at V and 8 bases at J, with 13 bases between the two ends.

This clonotype occurred many times. The chain combines TRBV5-1 with TRBJ1-6; D call uncertain. Germline assignment: CDR1 SGHRS and CDR2 YFSETQ. The CDR3 is 14 residues long. Between the trimmed V and J ends, which lost 0 bases and 7 bases, there was a span of 8 bases. CDR3 sequence (DNA): TGCGCCAGCAGCTTGGAATATGTCAATTCACCCCTCCACTTT. Protein sequence: CASSLEYVNSPLHF.

Many counts were recorded for this clonotype. V usage is TRBV2 and J usage is TRBJ2-3, with D unresolved. Germline values: CDR1 SNHLY, CDR2 FYNNEI. The V end was cut by 7 bases, the J end by 3 bases, with 14 bases between. This CDR3 spans 14 amino acids. In DNA, the CDR3 is TGTGCCAGCATCCTCCAGCTCCGAACAGATACGCAGTATTTT. Amino acids: CASILQLRTDTQYF.

This clonotype has just a few counts. V usage is TRBV27 and J usage is TRBJ2-3; TRBD2 aligns across 7 bases. The junction had 6 bases not matched to a gene; V was cut back by 7 bases and J by 2 bases. The CDR3 spans 14 residues. CDR1 is MNHEY and CDR2 is SMNVEV in the germline V gene (reference sequence). This CDR3 reads CASTRAGVTDTQYF. CDR3 nucleotides: TGTGCCAGCACCCGGGCGGGAGTCACAGATACGCAGTATTTT.

This clonotype qualifies as medium-sized. The chain uses TRBV20-1 and TRBJ2-1, with 11 nucleotides matching TRBD2. Germline trimming cut 6 bases from V and 2 bases from J; bases unmatched to any gene: 12. This CDR3 has 17 residues. Germline assignment: CDR1 DFQATT and CDR2 SNEGSKA (reference sequence). CDR3: CSAPGLAEPAAYNEQFF. The CDR3, as DNA: TGCAGTGCACCGGGACTAGCGGAGCCAGCGGCCTACAATGAGCAGTTCTTC.

The chain recombines TRBV19 with TRBJ2-1, with D tentatively TRBD2 (5 bases). Germline V gives CDR1 LNHDA, CDR2 SQIVND (reference sequence). The CDR3 is made up of 16 amino acids. V lost 5 bases and J lost 9, with 23 bases in between. CDR3 sequence: CASSPDSTGSPSEQFF. For the CDR3, the DNA is TGTGCCAGTAGTCCAGACTCGACGGGGTCCCCCAGTGAGCAGTTCTTC.

This chain uses TRBV27 with TRBJ2-7; the match to TRBD1 covers 7 bases. This CDR3 region has 12 residues. Germline-derived CDR1 and CDR2 are MNHEY and SMNVEV (reference sequence). Trimming at V came to 5 bases and at J to 7 bases, leaving 5 bases not matched to a gene. CDR3 sequence reads: CASSPGTAEQYF. The CDR3 nucleotides are TGTGCCAGCAGTCCAGGGACAGCTGAGCAGTACTTC.

This clonotype was detected once. The chain links TRBV27 to TRBJ1-5, with D unclear. This CDR3 comprises 12 residues. V lost 6 bases and J 7 bases, leaving 10 bases between the germline ends. Germline CDR1 is MNHEY and CDR2 is SMNVEV (reference sequence). DNA of the CDR3: TGTGCCAGCAGCCGGTTTGGGCAGCCCCAGCATTTT. The encoded protein is CASSRFGQPQHF.

CDR3 residues: CASSMRRRTDTQYF. In DNA, the CDR3 is TGTGCCAGCTCGATGCGTCGGCGCACAGATACGCAGTATTTT. This sequence joins TRBV27 and TRBJ2-3; D remains unclear. The CDR3 loop spans 14 amino acids. Between the trimmed V and J ends, which lost 8 bases and 1 base, there was a span of 13 bases. Per the germline V gene, CDR1 is MNHEY and CDR2 is SMNVEV (reference sequence).